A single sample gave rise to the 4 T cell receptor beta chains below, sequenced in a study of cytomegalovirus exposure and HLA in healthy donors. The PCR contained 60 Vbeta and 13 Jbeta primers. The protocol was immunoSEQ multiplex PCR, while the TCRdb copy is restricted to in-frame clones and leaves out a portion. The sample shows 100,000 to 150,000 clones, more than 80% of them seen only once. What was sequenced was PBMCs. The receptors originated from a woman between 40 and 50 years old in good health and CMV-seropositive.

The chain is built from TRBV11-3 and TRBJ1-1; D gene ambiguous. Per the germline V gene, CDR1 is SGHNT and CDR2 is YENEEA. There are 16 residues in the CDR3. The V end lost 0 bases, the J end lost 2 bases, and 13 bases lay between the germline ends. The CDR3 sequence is CASSLDRTGVNTEAFF. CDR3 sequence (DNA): TGTGCCAGCAGCTTAGATAGGACGGGAGTTAACACTGAAGCTTTCTTT.

The CDR3 loop is CASSLNPGGSGNEQFF. The DNA for the CDR3 is TGTGCCAGCAGCTTAAACCCGGGAGGGAGCGGCAATGAGCAGTTCTTC. The genes are TRBV7-3 and TRBJ2-1; 8 nucleotides agree with TRBD2. V was clipped by 1 base and J by 6 bases; unmatched bases: 8. This CDR3 has 16 amino acids. Per germline, CDR1 SGHTA and CDR2 FQGTGA. Combining the CDR3 with reference TRBV7-3 and TRBJ2-1 gives the whole variable domain GAGVSQTPSNKVTEKGKYVELRCDPISGHTALYWYRQSLGQGPEFLIYFQGTGAADDSGLPNDRFFAVRPEGSVSTLKIQRTERGDSAVYLCASSLNPGGSGNEQFFGPGTRLTVL.

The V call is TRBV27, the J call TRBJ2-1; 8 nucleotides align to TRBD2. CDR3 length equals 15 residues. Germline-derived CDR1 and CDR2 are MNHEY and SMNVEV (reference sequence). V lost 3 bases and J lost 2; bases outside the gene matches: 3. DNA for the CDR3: TGTGCCAGCAGTTTCGCGGGAGGAACCTACAATGAGCAGTTCTTC. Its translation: CASSFAGGTYNEQFF.

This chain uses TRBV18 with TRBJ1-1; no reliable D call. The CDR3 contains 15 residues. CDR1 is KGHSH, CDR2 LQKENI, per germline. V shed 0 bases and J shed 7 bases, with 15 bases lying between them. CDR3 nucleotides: TGTGCCAGCTCACCACCGTCCCGGGTTTTAAGTGAAGCTTTCTTT. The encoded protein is CASSPPSRVLSEAFF. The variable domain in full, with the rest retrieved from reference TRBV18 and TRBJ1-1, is NAGVMQNPRHLVRRRGQEARLRCSPMKGHSHVYWYRQLPEEGLKFMVYLQKENIIDESGMPKERFSAEFPKEGPSILRIQQVVRGDSAAYFCASSPPSRVLSEAFFGQGTRLTVV.